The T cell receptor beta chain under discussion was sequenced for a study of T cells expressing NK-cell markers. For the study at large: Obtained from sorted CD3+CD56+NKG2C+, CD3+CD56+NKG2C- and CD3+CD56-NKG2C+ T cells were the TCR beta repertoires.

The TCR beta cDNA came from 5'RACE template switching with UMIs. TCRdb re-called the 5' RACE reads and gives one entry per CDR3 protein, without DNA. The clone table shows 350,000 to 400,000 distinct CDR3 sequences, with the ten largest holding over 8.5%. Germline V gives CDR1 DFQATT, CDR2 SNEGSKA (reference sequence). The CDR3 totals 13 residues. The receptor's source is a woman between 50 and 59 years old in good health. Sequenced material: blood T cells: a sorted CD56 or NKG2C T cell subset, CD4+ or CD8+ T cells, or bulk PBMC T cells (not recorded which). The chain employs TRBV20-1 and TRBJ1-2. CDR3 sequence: CSAVYQANYGYTF.